This TCR beta chain was documented in a study of blood T cell repertoires in COVID-19. Turning to the study itself: COVID-19 samples collected from the United States, Italy and Spain covered acute and convalescent phases. PBMCs, B-cell-depleted T cells, or T cells were the source of the cDNA or gDNA that made up the material.

Assay used: immunoSEQ multiplex PCR; TCRdb lists only in-frame clones, some missing. The sample carries a few hundred thousand clones, 88% recorded once. Germline-derived CDR1 and CDR2 are SGHVS and FNYEAQ. V lost 5 bases, J lost 4 bases, and 16 bases lay in between. This CDR3 is 15 amino acids long. The origin of this receptor is a woman aged 30 to 39 with COVID-19, enrolled during active disease. Sequenced material: peripheral blood. V and J are TRBV7-6 and TRBJ2-3, with D tentatively TRBD2 (5 bases). This CDR3 reads CASSQLLGRADTQYF. CDR3 DNA: TGTGCCAGCAGCCAATTACTAGGGCGGGCAGATACGCAGTATTTT.